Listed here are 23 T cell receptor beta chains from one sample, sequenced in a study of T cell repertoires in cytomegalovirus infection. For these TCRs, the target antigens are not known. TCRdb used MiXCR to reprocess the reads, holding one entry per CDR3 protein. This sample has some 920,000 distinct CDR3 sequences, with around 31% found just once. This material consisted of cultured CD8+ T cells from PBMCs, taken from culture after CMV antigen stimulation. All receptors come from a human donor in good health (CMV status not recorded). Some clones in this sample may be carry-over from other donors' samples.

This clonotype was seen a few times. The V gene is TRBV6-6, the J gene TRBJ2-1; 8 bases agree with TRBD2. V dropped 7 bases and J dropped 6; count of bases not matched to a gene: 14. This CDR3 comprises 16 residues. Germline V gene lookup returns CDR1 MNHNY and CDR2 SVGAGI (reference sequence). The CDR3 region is CASTVEAGGGLNEQFF. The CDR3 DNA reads TGTGCCAGCACAGTGGAGGCCGGGGGGGGCCTCAATGAGCAGTTCTTC.

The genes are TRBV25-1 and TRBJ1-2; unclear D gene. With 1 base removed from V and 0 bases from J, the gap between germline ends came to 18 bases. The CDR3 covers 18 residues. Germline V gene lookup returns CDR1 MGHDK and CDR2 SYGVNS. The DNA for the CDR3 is TGTGCCAGCAGTGAATTTTTCTACGGGCAGACCTCTAACTATGGCTACACCTTC. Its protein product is CASSEFFYGQTSNYGYTF.

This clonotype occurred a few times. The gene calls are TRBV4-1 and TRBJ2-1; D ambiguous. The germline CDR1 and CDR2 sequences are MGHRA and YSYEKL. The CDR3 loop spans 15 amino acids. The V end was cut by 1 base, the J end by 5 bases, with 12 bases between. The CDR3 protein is CASSQGPGGDNEQFF. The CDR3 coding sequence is TGCGCCAGCAGCCAAGGTCCGGGCGGAGACAATGAGCAGTTCTTC.

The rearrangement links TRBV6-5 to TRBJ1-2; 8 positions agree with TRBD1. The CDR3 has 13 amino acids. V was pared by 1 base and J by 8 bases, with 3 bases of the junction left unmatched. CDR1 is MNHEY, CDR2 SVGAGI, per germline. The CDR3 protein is CASSYLDRDGYTF. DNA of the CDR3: TGTGCCAGCAGTTACTTGGACAGGGACGGCTACACCTTC.

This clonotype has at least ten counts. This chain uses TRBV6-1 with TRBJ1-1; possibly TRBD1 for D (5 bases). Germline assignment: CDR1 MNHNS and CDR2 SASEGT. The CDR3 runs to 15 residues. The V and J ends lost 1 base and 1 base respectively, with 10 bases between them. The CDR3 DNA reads TGTGCCAGCAGTGAAGATGGGACGCCGAACACTGAAGCTTTCTTT. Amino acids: CASSEDGTPNTEAFF.

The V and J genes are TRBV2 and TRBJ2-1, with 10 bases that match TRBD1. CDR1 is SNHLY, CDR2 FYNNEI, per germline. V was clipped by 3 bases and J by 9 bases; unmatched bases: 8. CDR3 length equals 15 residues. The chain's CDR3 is CASSETGGDYGEQFF. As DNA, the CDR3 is TGTGCCAGCAGTGAGACAGGGGGCGATTACGGTGAGCAGTTCTTC.

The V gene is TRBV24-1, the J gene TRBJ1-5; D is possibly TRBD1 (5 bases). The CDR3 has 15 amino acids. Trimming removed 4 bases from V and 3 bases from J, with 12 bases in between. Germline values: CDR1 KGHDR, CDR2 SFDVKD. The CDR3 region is CATSDHRQPNQPQHF. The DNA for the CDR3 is TGTGCCACCAGTGACCATCGACAGCCCAATCAGCCCCAGCATTTT.

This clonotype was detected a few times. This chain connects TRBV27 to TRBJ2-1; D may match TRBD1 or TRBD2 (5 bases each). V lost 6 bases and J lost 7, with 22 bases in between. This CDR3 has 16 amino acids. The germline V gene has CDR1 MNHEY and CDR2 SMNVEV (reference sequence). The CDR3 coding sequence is TGTGCCAGCAGAAGAGGGGTCTCAAAACGCGGGAATGAGCAGTTCTTC. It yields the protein CASRRGVSKRGNEQFF.

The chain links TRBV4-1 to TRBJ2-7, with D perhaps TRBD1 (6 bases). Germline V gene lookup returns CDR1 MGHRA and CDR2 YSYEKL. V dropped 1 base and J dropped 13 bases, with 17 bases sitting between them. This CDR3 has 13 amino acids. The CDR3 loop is CASSQVGTGQIYF. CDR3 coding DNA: TGCGCCAGCAGCCAAGTAGGAACAGGGCAAATTTACTTC.

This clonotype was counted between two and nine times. In DNA, the CDR3 is TGTGCCAGTAGTATCGACAGCTCCTATAATTCACCCCTCCACTTT. It translates to CASSIDSSYNSPLHF. The chain combines TRBV19 with TRBJ1-6; tentative D call: TRBD1 (5 bases). CDR3 size: 15 residues. CDR1 and CDR2 (germline): LNHDA, SQIVND (reference sequence). V lost 3 bases to trimming and J lost 0 bases, with 6 bases between them.

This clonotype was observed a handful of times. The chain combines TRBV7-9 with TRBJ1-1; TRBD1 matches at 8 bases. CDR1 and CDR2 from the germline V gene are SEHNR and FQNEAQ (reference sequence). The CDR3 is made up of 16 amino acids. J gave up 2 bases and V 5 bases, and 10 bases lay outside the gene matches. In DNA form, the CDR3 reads TGTGCCAGCAGCGACTCCCCGGGACAGGTTAACACTGAAGCTTTCTTT. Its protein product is CASSDSPGQVNTEAFF.

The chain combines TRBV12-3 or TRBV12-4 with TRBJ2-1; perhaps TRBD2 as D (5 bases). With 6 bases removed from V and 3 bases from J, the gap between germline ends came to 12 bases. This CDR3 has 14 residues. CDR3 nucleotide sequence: TGTGCCAGCAGCCCCGTCGGGGTCTACAATGAGCAGTTCTTC. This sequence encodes CASSPVGVYNEQFF.

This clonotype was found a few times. The CDR3 here is CASSVLGRGSNPLYNEQFF. The CDR3 DNA reads TGTGCCAGTAGTGTTTTGGGGCGGGGGTCCAACCCTCTCTACAATGAGCAGTTCTTC. The J gene is TRBJ2-1, the V gene TRBV19, with 7 bases identical to TRBD2. This CDR3 has 19 amino acids. Germline assignment: CDR1 LNHDA and CDR2 SQIVND (reference sequence). Trimming took 5 bases from V and 3 from J; bases not matched to a gene: 19.

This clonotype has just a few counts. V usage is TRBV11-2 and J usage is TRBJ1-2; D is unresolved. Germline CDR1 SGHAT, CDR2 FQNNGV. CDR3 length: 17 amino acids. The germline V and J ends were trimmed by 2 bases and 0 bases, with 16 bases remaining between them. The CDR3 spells CASSLTPYGATNYGYTF. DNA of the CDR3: TGTGCCAGCAGCTTAACCCCCTACGGCGCTACTAACTATGGCTACACCTTC.

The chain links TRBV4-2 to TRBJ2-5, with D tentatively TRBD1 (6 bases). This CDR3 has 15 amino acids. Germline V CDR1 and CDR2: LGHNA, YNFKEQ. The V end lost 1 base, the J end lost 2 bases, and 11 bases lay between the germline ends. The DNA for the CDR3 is TGTGCCAGCAGCCAAGTCCCCGGACAGCAAGAGACCCAGTACTTC. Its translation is CASSQVPGQQETQYF.

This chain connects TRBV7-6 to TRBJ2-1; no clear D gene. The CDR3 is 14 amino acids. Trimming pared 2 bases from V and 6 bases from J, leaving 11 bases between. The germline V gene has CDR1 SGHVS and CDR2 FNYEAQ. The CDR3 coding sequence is TGTGCCAGCAGCTTATATGGCGTGGCCAATGAGCAGTTCTTC. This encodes CASSLYGVANEQFF.

In DNA, the CDR3 is TGTGCCAGCAGTTATTCTCAGGGGGATTTGTATAGCAATCAGCCCCAGCATTTT. Amino acid sequence: CASSYSQGDLYSNQPQHF. The chain uses TRBV28 and TRBJ1-5; 7 bases agree with TRBD1. The germline V gene has CDR1 MDHEN and CDR2 SYDVKM. Trimming took 4 bases from V and 0 from J; bases not matched to a gene: 12. The CDR3 has 18 amino acids.

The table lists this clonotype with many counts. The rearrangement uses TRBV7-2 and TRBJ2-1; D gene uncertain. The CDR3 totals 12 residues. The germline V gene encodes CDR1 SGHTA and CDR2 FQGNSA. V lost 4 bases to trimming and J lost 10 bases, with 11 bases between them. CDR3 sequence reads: CASSSARWEQFF. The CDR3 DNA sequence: TGTGCCAGCAGCTCGGCCAGATGGGAGCAGTTCTTC.

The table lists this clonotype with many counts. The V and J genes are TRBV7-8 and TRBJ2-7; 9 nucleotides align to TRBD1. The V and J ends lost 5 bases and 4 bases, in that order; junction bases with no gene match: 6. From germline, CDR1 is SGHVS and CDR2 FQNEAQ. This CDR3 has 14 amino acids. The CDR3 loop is CASSTRTGAYEQYV. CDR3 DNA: TGTGCCAGCAGCACCCGGACAGGGGCTTACGAGCAGTACGTC.

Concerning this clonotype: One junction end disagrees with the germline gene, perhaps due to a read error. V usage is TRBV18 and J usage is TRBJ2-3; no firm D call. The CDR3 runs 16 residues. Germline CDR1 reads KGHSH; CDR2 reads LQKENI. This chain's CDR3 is CTSSPFGPLRTDTQYF. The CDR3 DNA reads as TGTACCAGCTCACCTTTCGGACCACTTAGAACAGATACGCAGTATTTT. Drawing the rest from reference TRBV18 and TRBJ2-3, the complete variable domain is NAGVMQNPRHLVRRRGQEARLRCSPMKGHSHVYWYRQLPEEGLKFMVYLQKENIIDESGMPKERFSAEFPKEGPSILRIQQVVRGDSAAYFCTSSPFGPLRTDTQYFGPGTRLTVL.

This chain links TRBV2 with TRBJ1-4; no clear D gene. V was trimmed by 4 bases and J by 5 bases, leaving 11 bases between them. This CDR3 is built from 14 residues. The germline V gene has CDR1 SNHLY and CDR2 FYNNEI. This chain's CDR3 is CASSGDSRNEKLFF. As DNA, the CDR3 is TGTGCCAGCAGTGGGGATTCCAGGAATGAAAAACTGTTTTTT.

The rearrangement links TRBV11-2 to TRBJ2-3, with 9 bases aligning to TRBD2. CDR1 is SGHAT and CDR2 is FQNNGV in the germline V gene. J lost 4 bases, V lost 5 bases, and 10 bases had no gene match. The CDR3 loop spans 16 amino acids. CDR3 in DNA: TGTGCCAGCAGCCACCTTAGCGGGGGTGGCTCAGATACGCAGTATTTT. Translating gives CASSHLSGGGSDTQYF.

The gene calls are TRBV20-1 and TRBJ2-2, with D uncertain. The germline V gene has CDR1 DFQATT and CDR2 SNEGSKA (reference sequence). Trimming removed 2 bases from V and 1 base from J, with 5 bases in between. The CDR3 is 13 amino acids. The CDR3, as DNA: TGCAGTGCTAGAATCTGGAACACCGGGGAGCTGTTTTTT. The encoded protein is CSARIWNTGELFF.